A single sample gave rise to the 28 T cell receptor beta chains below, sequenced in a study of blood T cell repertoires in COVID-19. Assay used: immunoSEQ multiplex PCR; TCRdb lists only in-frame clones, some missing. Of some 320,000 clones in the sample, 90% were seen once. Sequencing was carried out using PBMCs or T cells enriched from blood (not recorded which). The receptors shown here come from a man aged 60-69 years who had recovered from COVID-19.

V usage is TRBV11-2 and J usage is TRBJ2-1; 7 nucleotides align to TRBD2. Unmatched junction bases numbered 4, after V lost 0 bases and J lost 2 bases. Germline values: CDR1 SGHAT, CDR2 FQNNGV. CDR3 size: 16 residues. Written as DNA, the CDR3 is TGTGCCAGCAGCTTAGAGCGACTAGCAGCCTACAATGAGCAGTTCTTC. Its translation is CASSLERLAAYNEQFF.

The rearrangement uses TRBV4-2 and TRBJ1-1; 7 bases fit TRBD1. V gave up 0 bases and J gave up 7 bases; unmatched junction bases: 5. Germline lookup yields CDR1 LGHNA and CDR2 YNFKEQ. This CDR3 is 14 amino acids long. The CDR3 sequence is CASSQETGSLEAFF. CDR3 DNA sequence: TGTGCCAGCAGCCAAGAGACAGGGAGTCTTGAAGCTTTCTTT.

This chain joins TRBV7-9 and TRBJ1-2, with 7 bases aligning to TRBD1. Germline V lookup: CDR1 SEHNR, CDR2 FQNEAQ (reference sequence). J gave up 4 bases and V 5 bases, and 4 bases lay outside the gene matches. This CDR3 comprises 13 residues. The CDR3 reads CASSQTGTYGYTF. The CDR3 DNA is TGTGCCAGCAGCCAGACAGGGACCTATGGCTACACCTTC.

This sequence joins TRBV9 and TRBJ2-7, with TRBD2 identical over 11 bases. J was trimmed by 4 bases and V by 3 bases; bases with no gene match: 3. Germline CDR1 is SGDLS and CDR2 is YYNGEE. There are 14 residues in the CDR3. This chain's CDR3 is CASSAGTSGYEQYF. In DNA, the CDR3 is TGTGCCAGCAGCGCCGGGACTAGCGGATACGAGCAGTACTTC.

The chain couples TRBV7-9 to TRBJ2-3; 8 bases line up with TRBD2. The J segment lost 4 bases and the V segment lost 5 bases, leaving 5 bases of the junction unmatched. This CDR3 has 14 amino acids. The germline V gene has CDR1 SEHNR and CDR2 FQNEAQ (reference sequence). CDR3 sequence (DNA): TGTGCCAGCAGCCCGGGACTAGGCCCAGATACGCAGTATTTT. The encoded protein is CASSPGLGPDTQYF.

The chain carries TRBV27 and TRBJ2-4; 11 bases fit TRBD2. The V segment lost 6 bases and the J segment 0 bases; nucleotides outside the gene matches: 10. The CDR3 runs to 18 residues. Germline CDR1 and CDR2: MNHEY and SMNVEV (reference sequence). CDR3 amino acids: CASRQLAGVPLAKNIQYF. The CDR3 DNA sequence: TGTGCCAGCAGGCAACTAGCGGGAGTCCCCTTAGCCAAAAACATTCAGTACTTC.

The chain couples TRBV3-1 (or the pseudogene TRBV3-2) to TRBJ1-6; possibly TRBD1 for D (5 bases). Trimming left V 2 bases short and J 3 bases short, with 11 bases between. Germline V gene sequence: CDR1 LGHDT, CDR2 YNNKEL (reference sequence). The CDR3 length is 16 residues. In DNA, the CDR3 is TGTGCCAGCAGCCAACGGCAGGGTGGCTATAATTCACCCCTCCACTTT. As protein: CASSQRQGGYNSPLHF.

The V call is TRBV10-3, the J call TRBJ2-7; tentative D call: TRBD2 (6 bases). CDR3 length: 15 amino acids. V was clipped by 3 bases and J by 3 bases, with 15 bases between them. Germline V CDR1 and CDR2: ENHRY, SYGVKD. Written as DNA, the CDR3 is TGTGCCATCAGTGATCCCGGCGGGGAACTCTACGAGCAGTACTTC. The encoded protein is CAISDPGGELYEQYF.

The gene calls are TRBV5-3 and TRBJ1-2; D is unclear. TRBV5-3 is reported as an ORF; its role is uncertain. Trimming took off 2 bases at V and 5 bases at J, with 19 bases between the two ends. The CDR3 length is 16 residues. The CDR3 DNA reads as TGTGCCAGAAGCTTTGGCCGGGTGGCAGTCGATTATGGCTACACCTTC. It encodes CARSFGRVAVDYGYTF.

CDR3 protein: CASSPAKNRRGQPQHF. In DNA form, the CDR3 reads TGTGCCAGCAGCCCCGCGAAAAACAGGCGGGGTCAGCCCCAGCATTTT. The gene calls are TRBV3-1 (or the pseudogene TRBV3-2) and TRBJ1-5, with D maybe TRBD1 (5 bases). CDR3 length equals 16 residues. Germline lookup yields CDR1 LGHDT and CDR2 YNNKEL (reference sequence). The germline V and J ends were trimmed by 4 bases and 6 bases, with 19 bases remaining between them.

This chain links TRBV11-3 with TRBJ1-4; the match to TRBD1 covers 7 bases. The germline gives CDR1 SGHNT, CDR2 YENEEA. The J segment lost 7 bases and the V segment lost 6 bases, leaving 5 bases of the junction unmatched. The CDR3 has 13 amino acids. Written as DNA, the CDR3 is TGTGCCAGCAGAAGGGACAGCAGTGAAAAACTGTTTTTT. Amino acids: CASRRDSSEKLFF. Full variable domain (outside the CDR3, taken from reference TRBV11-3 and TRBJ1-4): EAGVVQSPRYKIIEKKQPVAFWCNPISGHNTLYWYLQNLGQGPELLIRYENEEAVDDSQLPKDRFSAERLKGVDSTLKIQPAELGDSAVYLCASRRDSSEKLFFGSGTQLSVL.

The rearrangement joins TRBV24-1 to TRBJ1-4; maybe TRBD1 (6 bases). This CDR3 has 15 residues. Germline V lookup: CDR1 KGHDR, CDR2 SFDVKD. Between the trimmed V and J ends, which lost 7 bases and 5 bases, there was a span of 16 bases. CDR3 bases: TGTGCCACCAGCGAAACAGGGATAGGAAATGAAAAACTGTTTTTT. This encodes CATSETGIGNEKLFF.

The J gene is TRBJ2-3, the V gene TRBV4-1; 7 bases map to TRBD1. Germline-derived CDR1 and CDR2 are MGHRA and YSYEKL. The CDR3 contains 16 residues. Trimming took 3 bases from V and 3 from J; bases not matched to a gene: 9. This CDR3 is CASSQFIGGATDTQYF. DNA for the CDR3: TGCGCCAGCAGCCAGTTTATAGGGGGCGCGACAGATACGCAGTATTTT.

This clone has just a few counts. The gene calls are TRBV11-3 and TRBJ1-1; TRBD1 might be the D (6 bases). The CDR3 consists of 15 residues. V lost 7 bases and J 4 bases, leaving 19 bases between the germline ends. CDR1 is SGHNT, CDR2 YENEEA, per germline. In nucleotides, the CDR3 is TGTGCCAGCACCCCCACAGGGCTGAAGAGCACTGAAGCTTTCTTT. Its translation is CASTPTGLKSTEAFF. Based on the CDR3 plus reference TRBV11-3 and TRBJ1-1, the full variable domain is EAGVVQSPRYKIIEKKQPVAFWCNPISGHNTLYWYLQNLGQGPELLIRYENEEAVDDSQLPKDRFSAERLKGVDSTLKIQPAELGDSAVYLCASTPTGLKSTEAFFGQGTRLTVV.

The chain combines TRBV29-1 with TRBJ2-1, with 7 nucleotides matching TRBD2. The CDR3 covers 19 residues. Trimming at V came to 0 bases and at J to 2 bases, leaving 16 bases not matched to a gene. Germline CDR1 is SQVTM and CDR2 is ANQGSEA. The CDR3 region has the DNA TGCAGCGTTGAAGATTTAGACATGACGTCGGGAGGTCCCTACAATGAGCAGTTCTTC. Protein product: CSVEDLDMTSGGPYNEQFF.

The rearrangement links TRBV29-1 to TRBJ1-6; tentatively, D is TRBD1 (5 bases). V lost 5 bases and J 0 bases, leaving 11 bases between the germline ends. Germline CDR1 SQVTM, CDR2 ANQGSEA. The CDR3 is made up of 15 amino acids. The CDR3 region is CSVRMGGSYNSPLHF. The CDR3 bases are TGCAGCGTTCGGATGGGGGGCTCCTATAATTCACCCCTCCACTTT.

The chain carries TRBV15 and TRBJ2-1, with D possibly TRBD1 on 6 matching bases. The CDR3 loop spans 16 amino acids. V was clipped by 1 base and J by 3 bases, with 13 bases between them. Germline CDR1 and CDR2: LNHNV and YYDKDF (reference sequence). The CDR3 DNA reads TGTGCCACCAGCAGAGGGGGGTTGGACAGCTACAATGAGCAGTTCTTC. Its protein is CATSRGGLDSYNEQFF.

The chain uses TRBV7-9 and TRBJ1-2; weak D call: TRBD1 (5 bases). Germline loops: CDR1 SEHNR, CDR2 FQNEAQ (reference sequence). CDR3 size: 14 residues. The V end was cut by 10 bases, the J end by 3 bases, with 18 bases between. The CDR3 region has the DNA TGTGCCATCGCCGGAACCAGGGAAGACTATGGCTACACCTTC. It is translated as CAIAGTREDYGYTF.

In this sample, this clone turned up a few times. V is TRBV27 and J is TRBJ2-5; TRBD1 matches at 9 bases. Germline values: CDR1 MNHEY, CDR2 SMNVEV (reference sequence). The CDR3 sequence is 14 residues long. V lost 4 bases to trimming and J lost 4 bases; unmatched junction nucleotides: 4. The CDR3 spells CASSSDRGLETQYF. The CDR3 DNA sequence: TGTGCCAGCAGTTCGGACAGGGGTTTAGAGACCCAGTACTTC.

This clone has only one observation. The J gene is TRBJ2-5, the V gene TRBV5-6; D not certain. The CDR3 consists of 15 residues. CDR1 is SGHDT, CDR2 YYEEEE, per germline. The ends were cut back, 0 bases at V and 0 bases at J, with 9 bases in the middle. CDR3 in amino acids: CASSLDAQYQETQYF. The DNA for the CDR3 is TGTGCCAGCAGCTTGGACGCCCAGTACCAAGAGACCCAGTACTTC. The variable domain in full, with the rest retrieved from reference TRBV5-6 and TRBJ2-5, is DAGVTQSPTHLIKTRGQQVTLRCSPKSGHDTVSWYQQALGQGPQFIFQYYEEEERQRGNFPDRFSGHQFPNYSSELNVNALLLGDSALYLCASSLDAQYQETQYFGPGTRLLVL.

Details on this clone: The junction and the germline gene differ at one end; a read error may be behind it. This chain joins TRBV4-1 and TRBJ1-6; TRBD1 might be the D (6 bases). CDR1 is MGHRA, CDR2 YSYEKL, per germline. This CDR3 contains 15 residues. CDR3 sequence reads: CASSTQGAINSPFHF. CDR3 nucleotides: TGCGCCAGCAGCACACAGGGCGCAATTAATTCACCCTTCCACTTT.

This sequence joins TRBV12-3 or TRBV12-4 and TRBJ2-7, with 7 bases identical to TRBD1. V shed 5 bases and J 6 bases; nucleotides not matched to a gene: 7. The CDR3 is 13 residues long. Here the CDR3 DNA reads TGTGCCAGCAGTAAGGGGGCATACGGCGAGCAGTACTTC. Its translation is CASSKGAYGEQYF.

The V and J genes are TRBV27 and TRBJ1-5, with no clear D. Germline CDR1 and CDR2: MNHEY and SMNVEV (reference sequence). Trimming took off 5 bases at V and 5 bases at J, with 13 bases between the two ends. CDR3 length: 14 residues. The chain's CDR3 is CASSSIGADQPQHF. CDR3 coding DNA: TGTGCCAGCAGTAGCATAGGAGCGGATCAGCCCCAGCATTTT.

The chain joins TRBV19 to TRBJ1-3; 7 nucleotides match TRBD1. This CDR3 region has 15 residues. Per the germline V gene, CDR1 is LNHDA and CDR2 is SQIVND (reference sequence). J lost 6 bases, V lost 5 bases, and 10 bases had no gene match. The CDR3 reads CASSPDLGQQNTIYF. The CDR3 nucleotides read TGTGCCAGTAGTCCCGACTTGGGACAGCAAAACACCATATATTTT.

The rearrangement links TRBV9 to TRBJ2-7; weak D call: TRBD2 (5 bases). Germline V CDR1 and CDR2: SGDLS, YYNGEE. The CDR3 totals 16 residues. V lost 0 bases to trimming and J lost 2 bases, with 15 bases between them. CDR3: CASSVGGWQTPYEQYF. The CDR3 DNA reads TGTGCCAGCAGCGTAGGAGGGTGGCAAACCCCCTACGAGCAGTACTTC.

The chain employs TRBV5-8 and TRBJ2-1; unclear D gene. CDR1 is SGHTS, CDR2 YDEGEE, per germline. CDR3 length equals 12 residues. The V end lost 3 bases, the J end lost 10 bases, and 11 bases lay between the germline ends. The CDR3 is CASSSTYWEQFF. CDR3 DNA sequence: TGTGCCAGCAGCTCCACTTATTGGGAGCAGTTCTTC. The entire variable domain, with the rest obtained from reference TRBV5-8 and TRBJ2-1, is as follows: EAGVTQSPTHLIKTRGQQATLRCSPISGHTSVYWYQQALGLGLQFLLWYDEGEERNRGNFPPRFSGRQFPNYSSELNVNALELEDSALYLCASSSTYWEQFFGPGTRLTVL.

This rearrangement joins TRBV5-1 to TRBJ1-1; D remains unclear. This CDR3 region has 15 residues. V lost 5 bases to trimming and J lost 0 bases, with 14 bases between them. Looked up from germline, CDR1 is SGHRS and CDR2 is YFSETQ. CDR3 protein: CASRRNSGMNTEAFF. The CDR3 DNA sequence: TGCGCCAGCAGACGTAACTCCGGGATGAACACTGAAGCTTTCTTT.

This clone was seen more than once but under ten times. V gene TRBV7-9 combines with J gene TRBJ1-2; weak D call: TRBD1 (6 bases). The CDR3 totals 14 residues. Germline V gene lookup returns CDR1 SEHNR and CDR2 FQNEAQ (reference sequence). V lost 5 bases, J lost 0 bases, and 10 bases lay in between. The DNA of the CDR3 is TGTGCCAGCAGCCCGACAGGACCTAACTATGGCTACACCTTC. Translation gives CASSPTGPNYGYTF.